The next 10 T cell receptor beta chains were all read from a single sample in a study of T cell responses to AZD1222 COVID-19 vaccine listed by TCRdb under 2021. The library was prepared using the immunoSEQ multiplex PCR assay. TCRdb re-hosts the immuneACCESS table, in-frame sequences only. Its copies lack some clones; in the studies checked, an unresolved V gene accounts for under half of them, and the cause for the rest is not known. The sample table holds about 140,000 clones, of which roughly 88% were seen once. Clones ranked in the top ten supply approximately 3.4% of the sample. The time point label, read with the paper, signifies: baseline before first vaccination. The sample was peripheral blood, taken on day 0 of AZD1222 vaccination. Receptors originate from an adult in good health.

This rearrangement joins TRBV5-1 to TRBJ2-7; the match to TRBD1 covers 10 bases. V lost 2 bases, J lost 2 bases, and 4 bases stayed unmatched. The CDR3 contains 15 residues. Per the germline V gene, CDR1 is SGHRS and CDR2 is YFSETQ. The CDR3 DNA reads TGCGCCAGCAGCTTCGGGACAGGGGAGCCCTACGAGCAGTACTTC. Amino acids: CASSFGTGEPYEQYF.

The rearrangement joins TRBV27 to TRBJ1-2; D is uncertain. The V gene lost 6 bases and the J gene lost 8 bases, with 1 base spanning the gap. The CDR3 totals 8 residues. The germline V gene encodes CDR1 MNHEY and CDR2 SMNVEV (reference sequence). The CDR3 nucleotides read TGTGCCAGCAGCGGCTACACCTTC. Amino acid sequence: CASSGYTF.

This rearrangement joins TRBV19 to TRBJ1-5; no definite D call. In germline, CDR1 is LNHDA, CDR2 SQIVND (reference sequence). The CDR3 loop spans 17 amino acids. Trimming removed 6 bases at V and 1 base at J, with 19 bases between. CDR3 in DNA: TGTGCCAGTAGGACCTTTGATCAGAGTAGAAGCAATCAGCCCCAGCATTTT. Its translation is CASRTFDQSRSNQPQHF.

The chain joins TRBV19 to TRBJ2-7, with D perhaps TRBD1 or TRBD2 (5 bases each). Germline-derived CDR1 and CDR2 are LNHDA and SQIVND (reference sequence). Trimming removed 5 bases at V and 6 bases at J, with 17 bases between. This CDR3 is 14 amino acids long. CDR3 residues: CASSLGTAGSEQYF. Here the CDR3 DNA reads TGTGCCAGTAGTCTCGGGACGGCAGGTAGCGAGCAGTACTTC.

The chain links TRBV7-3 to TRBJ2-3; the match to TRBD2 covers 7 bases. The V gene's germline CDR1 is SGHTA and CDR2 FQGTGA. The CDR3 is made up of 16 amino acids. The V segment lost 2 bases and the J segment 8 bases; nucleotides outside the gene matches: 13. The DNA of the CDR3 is TGTGCCAGCAGCTTAGATGGGTTGCGGGGGAGGGGTACGCAGTATTTT. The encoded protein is CASSLDGLRGRGTQYF.

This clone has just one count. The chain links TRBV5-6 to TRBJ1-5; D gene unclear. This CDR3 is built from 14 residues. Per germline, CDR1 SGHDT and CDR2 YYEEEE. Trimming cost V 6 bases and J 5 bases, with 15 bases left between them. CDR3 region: CASKRRAGDQPQHF. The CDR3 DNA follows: TGTGCCAGCAAGAGGCGAGCCGGGGATCAGCCCCAGCATTTT.

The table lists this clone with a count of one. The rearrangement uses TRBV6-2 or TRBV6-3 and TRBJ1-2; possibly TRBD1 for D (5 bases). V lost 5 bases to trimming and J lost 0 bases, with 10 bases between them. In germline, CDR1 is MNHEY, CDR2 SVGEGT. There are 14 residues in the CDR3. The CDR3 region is CASSIQGTNYGYTF. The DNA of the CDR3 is TGTGCCAGCAGTATCCAGGGCACTAACTATGGCTACACCTTC.

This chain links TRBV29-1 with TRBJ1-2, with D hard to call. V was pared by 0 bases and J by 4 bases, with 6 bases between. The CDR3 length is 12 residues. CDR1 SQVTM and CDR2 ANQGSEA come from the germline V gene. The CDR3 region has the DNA TGCAGCGTTGAAGAAGTTAGCTATGGCTACACCTTC. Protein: CSVEEVSYGYTF.

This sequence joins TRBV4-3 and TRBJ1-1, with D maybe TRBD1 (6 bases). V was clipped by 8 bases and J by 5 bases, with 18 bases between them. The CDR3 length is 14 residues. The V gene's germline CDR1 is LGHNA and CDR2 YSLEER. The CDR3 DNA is TGCGCCAGCTCTCCTTTTAGGGGGTATACTGAAGCTTTCTTT. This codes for CASSPFRGYTEAFF.

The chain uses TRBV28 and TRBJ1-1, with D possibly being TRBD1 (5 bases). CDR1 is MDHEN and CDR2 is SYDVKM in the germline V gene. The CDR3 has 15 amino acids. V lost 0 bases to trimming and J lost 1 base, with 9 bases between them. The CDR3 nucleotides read TGTGCCAGCAGTTTATGGTGGGGGAGGAACACTGAAGCTTTCTTT. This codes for CASSLWWGRNTEAFF.